These 18 T cell receptor beta chains came from one sample sequenced in a study of T cells in Graves' hyperthyroidism and ophthalmopathy. RNA transcripts served as the template for amplifying TCR beta CDR3 regions. In the first-round RT-PCR of the TCR CDR3, the HTBI primer set was used. TCRdb ran MiXCR on the multiplex PCR reads and lists one entry per CDR3 protein. Found here are over 300,000 distinct CDR3 sequences, approximately 15% of them singletons; the top ten hold approximately 11%. The sample comprised blood. The receptors derive from a woman between 55 and 75 years old with Graves' hyperthyroidism.

This clonotype occurred many times. This rearrangement joins TRBV28 to TRBJ2-7, with 7 positions matching TRBD2. Germline assignment: CDR1 MDHEN and CDR2 SYDVKM. The junction had 5 bases not matched to a gene; V was cut back by 6 bases and J by 0 bases. The CDR3 runs 14 residues. As DNA, the CDR3 is TGTGCCAGCAGCCCGCCTAGCGGCTCCTACGAGCAGTACTTC. It encodes CASSPPSGSYEQYF. Full variable domain (outside the CDR3, taken from reference TRBV28 and TRBJ2-7): DVKVTQSSRYLVKRTGEKVFLECVQDMDHENMFWYRQDPGLGLRLIYFSYDVKMKEKGDIPEGYSVSREKKERFSLILESASTNQTSMYLCASSPPSGSYEQYFGPGTRLTVT.

About this clonotype itself: A single base separates this from a much larger clone, so it may be a read error. This chain uses TRBV11-2 with TRBJ1-4, with 7 bases that match TRBD1. The CDR3 sequence is 17 residues long. Germline V gives CDR1 SGHAT, CDR2 FQNNGV. The CDR3 region has the DNA TGTGTCAGCAGCGGACACAGGGGACGAGCAACTAATGAAAAACTGTTTTTT. It translates to CVSSGHRGRATNEKLFF.

CDR3 sequence reads: CASGLRGGSSYNEQFF. The CDR3 DNA sequence: TGTGCTAGTGGTTTGCGTGGCGGGAGCTCCTACAATGAGCAGTTCTTC. The chain recombines TRBV12-5 with TRBJ2-1, with TRBD2 matching 7 bases. Per the germline V gene, CDR1 is LGHNT and CDR2 is FRNRAP. The junction had 4 bases not matched to a gene; V was cut back by 2 bases and J by 0 bases. This CDR3 has 16 residues.

This clonotype turned up a few times. This chain uses TRBV7-8 with TRBJ2-1; D not certain. The V gene lost 8 bases and the J gene lost 4 bases, with 21 bases spanning the gap. This CDR3 spans 16 amino acids. Germline lookup yields CDR1 SGHVS and CDR2 FQNEAQ. CDR3 coding DNA: TGTGCCAGCGGCTCCGGGTGGGCGACCGGTTACAATGAGCAGTTCTTC. This translates into CASGSGWATGYNEQFF.

The rearrangement uses TRBV4-1 and TRBJ1-1; D unclear. This CDR3 contains 12 residues. The V gene lost 0 bases and the J gene lost 7 bases, with 6 bases spanning the gap. Germline CDR1 reads MGHRA; CDR2 reads YSYEKL. The CDR3 nucleotides are TGCGCCAGCAGCCAAGATTCCCATGAAGCTTTCTTT. Protein: CASSQDSHEAFF.

The J gene is TRBJ2-3, the V gene TRBV4-2, with a possible D match to TRBD2 (6 bases). The germline gives CDR1 LGHNA, CDR2 YNFKEQ. The CDR3 has 15 residues. V lost 0 bases to trimming and J lost 4 bases, with 11 bases between them. The CDR3 loop reads CASSQEGLASDTQYF. The CDR3 nucleotides read TGTGCCAGCAGCCAAGAGGGGCTAGCGTCAGATACGCAGTATTTT.

There are many counts of this clonotype. The chain links TRBV7-2 to TRBJ2-3; no clear D gene. Germline V gene lookup returns CDR1 SGHTA and CDR2 FQGNSA. The CDR3 consists of 13 residues. The V end lost 5 bases, the J end lost 6 bases, and 12 bases lay between the germline ends. The CDR3 bases are TGTGCCAGCAGCGCCTATGCTAGGGATACGCAGTATTTT. This sequence encodes CASSAYARDTQYF. Based on the CDR3 plus reference TRBV7-2 and TRBJ2-3, the full variable domain is GAGVSQSPSNKVTEKGKDVELRCDPISGHTALYWYRQSLGQGLEFLIYFQGNSAPDKSGLPSDRFSAERTGGSVSTLTIQRTQQEDSAVYLCASSAYARDTQYFGPGTRLTVL.

CDR3 amino acids: CASRPNRDRDTEAFF. The CDR3 DNA is TGTGCCAGCAGACCCAACCGGGACAGAGACACTGAAGCTTTCTTT. V gene TRBV11-2 combines with J gene TRBJ1-1, with TRBD1 identical over 7 bases. V was pared by 6 bases and J by 3 bases, with 10 bases of the junction left unmatched. Looked up from germline, CDR1 is SGHAT and CDR2 is FQNNGV. The length of the CDR3 is 15 residues.

This clonotype was recorded many times. The chain joins TRBV19 to TRBJ2-3, with 7 bases that match TRBD2. Per the germline V gene, CDR1 is LNHDA and CDR2 is SQIVND (reference sequence). The junction had 6 bases not matched to a gene; V was cut back by 5 bases and J by 1 base. The CDR3 loop spans 15 amino acids. CDR3 DNA: TGTGCCAGTAGTCCCCGCGCGGGAGGCACAGATACGCAGTATTTT. Translation gives CASSPRAGGTDTQYF.

This rearrangement joins TRBV20-1 to TRBJ1-6; D remains ambiguous. CDR1 is DFQATT and CDR2 is SNEGSKA in the germline V gene (reference sequence). This CDR3 has 13 amino acids. Deletions cut 1 base from V and 2 bases from J, with 3 bases between. In nucleotides, the CDR3 is TGCAGTGCTAGAGGGGCCTATAATTCACCCCTCCACTTT. Protein: CSARGAYNSPLHF.

The chain uses TRBV7-3 and TRBJ2-3; 10 bases fit TRBD2. J gave up 7 bases and V 2 bases, and 12 bases lay outside the gene matches. The length of the CDR3 is 17 residues. Germline V gene data show CDR1 as SGHTA and CDR2 as FQGTGA. The CDR3 is CASSLDGSSGRRYTQYF. The CDR3 DNA is TGTGCCAGCAGCTTAGACGGATCTAGCGGGAGACGGTATACGCAGTATTTT.

Regarding this clonotype: This may come from a read error, since a much larger clone is one base off. This chain connects TRBV2 to TRBJ2-7; D call uncertain. CDR1 SNHLY and CDR2 FYNNEI come from the germline V gene. V was cut by 6 bases and J by 7 bases, with 16 bases left in between. The CDR3 has 13 residues. The CDR3 loop reads CASSETFGAEQYF. CDR3 DNA: TGTGCCAGCAGCGAAACCTTCGGTGCGGAGCAGTACTTC.

In this sample, this clonotype turned up many times. The genes are TRBV18 and TRBJ2-7, with D possibly called TRBD1 or TRBD2 (5 bases each). The ends were cut back, 2 bases at V and 5 bases at J, with 13 bases in the middle. The CDR3 spans 14 residues. CDR1 is KGHSH, CDR2 LQKENI, per germline. The CDR3 DNA follows: TGTGCCAGCTCACCATCCGGGACGGCTGACGAGCAGTACTTC. Protein: CASSPSGTADEQYF.

This clonotype was seen many times. V usage is TRBV6-1 and J usage is TRBJ1-5; D gene uncertain. Germline lookup yields CDR1 MNHNS and CDR2 SASEGT. The CDR3 loop spans 15 amino acids. Here the CDR3 DNA reads TGTGCTACGCGGCCCGGGATGGGAGTGGATCAGCCCCAGCATTTT. Amino acid sequence: CATRPGMGVDQPQHF.

This clonotype was seen many times. The chain uses TRBV6-1 and TRBJ2-1; D remains ambiguous. Germline CDR1 is MNHNS and CDR2 is SASEGT. The CDR3 totals 15 residues. V lost 5 bases and J 0 bases, leaving 11 bases between the germline ends. CDR3 nucleotides: TGTGCCAGCAGTTCCGCCCTAAGCTCCTACAATGAGCAGTTCTTC. As protein: CASSSALSSYNEQFF.

The chain has TRBV7-3 and TRBJ2-1; possibly TRBD1 or TRBD2 for D (5 bases each). The V gene lost 2 bases and the J gene lost 10 bases, with 18 bases spanning the gap. CDR3 length equals 15 residues. CDR1 SGHTA and CDR2 FQGTGA come from the germline V gene. CDR3 amino acids: CASSLGGTTPGEQFF. CDR3 DNA: TGTGCCAGCAGCTTAGGGGGAACGACTCCGGGCGAGCAGTTCTTC.

This clonotype was seen only a few times. The V and J genes are TRBV27 and TRBJ2-7; TRBD1 agrees at 8 bases. J gave up 5 bases and V 2 bases, and 2 bases lay outside the gene matches. This CDR3 has 13 residues. Germline CDR1 MNHEY, CDR2 SMNVEV (reference sequence). The CDR3 nucleotides read TGTGCCAGCAGTTTAAGGACAGGGCACGAGCAGTACTTC. Translation: CASSLRTGHEQYF.

The table lists this clonotype with a few counts. V gene TRBV7-9 combines with J gene TRBJ2-5; 8 nucleotides align to TRBD2. CDR3 length equals 17 residues. Germline assignment: CDR1 SEHNR and CDR2 FQNEAQ (reference sequence). The V segment lost 5 bases and the J segment 1 base; nucleotides outside the gene matches: 12. CDR3 loop: CASSPEWEREPQETQYF. In DNA form, the CDR3 reads TGTGCCAGCAGCCCTGAGTGGGAGCGGGAGCCCCAAGAGACCCAGTACTTC.